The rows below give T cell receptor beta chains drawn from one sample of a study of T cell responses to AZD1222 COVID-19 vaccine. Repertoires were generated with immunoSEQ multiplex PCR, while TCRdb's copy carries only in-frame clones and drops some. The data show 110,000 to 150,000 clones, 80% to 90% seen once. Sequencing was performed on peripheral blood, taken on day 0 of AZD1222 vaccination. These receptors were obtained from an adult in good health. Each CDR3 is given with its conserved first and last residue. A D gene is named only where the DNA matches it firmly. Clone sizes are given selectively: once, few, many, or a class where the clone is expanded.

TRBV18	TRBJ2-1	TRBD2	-	TGTGCCAGCTCACCACAGGCACTAGCGGCAAGTATCTATGAGCAGTTCTTC	CASSPQALAASIYEQFF
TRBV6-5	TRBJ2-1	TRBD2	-	TGTGCCAGCAGCTACCGTAGCGGGAGAAACGGTGAGCAGTTCTTC	CASSYRSGRNGEQFF
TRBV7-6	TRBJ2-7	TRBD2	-	TGTGCCAGCAGCTTTAGCGGGTCGGGCGAGCAGTACTTC	CASSFSGSGEQYF
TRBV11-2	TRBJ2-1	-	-	TGTGCCAGCAGCACACTAGTGGCGGGCTACAATGAGCAGTTCTTC	CASSTLVAGYNEQFF
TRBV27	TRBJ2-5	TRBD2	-	TGTGCCAGCAGTCCCGGGACTAGCGAGGCCCAACAAGAGACCCAGTACTTC	CASSPGTSEAQQETQYF
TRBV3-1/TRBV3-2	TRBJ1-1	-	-	TGTGCCAGCAGCTCCCGGGTGGGAGCTTTCTTT	CASSSRVGAFF
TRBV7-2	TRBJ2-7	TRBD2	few	TGTGCCAGCAGCTTCGGGACTAGCGGGAGACGCTATGGCTACGAGCAGTACTTC	CASSFGTSGRRYGYEQYF
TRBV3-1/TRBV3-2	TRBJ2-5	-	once	TGTGCCAGCAGGACTAGTGGGGCTCAAGAGACCCAGTACTTC	CASRTSGAQETQYF
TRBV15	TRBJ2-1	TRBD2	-	TGTGCCACCAGCAGAGGGTTAGCGGGAGGGGCTGAGCAGTTCTTC	CATSRGLAGGAEQFF
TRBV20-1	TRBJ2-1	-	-	TGCAGTGCAACGAGGAACGATGAGCAGTTCTTC	CSATRNDEQFF
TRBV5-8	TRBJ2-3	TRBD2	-	TGTGCCAGCAGCTTGCAGCGGGGGAAAGATACGCAGTATTTT	CASSLQRGKDTQYF
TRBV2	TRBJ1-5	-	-	TGTGCCAGCAGTGGTTTGGCCGGGTTGGGCAATCAGCCCCAGCATTTT	CASSGLAGLGNQPQHF
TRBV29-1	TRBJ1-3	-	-	TGCAGCGTTCTCGTTGGGAACACCATATATTTT	CSVLVGNTIYF
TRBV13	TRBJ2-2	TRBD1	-	TGTGCCAGCAGACGATGGACAGGGGGGGTCACCGGGGAGCTGTTTTTT	CASRRWTGGVTGELFF
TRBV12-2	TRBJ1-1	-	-	TGTGCAAGTCGCTTCCGCTGTCCTAGGATTGAAGCTTTCTTT	CASRFRCPRIEAFF
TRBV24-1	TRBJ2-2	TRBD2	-	TGTGCCACCAGTGATTGGGGGGGAAGGACCGGGGAGCTGTTTTTT	CATSDWGGRTGELFF
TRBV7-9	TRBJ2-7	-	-	TGTGCCAGCAGCTTAGGTACAGGGACCTACGAGCAGTACTTC	CASSLGTGTYEQYF
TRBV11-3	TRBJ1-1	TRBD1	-	TGTGCCAGCAGCTCTCAGACAGGGACTGAAGCTTTCTTT	CASSSQTGTEAFF
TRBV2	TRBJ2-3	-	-	TGTGCCAGCGGAGGGACAGGCACAGATACGCAGTATTTT	CASGGTGTDTQYF
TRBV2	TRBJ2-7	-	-	TGTGCCAGCAGTGCCATAGGGGCGGACTACGAGCAGTACTTC	CASSAIGADYEQYF
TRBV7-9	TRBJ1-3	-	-	TGTGCCAGCAGCTTACGACAGACAACCTCTGGAAACACCATATATTTT	CASSLRQTTSGNTIYF
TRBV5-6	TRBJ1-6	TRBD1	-	TGTGCCAGCAGCAGGGACAGATTTTCACCCCTCCACTTT	CASSRDRFSPLHF
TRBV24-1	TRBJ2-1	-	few	TGTGCCACCAGTGATGGAGCCGAGCAGTTCTTC	CATSDGAEQFF
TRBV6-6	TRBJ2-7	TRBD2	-	TGTGCCAGCAGTCCATTGGGACTAGCGGGAGACCGTCTCTACGAGCAGTACTTC	CASSPLGLAGDRLYEQYF
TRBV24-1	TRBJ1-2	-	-	TGTGCCACCAGTGATTTGTGGGGGCAGGATGGCTACACCTTC	CATSDLWGQDGYTF
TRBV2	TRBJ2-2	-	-	TGTGCCAGCCTGGACGGGAACACCGGGGAGCTGTTTTTT	CASLDGNTGELFF
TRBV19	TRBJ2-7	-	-	TGTGCCAGTAGTATATCGGGAGAGTGGGCCTACGAGCAGTACTTC	CASSISGEWAYEQYF
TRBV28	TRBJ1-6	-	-	TGTGCCAGCAGTTTAACAGGGACGGTGAATTCACCCCTCCACTTT	CASSLTGTVNSPLHF
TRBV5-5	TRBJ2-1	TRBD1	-	TGTGCCAGCACCCGAGGACAGGTACAGTACAATGAGCAGTTCTTC	CASTRGQVQYNEQFF
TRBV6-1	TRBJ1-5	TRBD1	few	TGTGCCAGCAGTGAAGCCCCCGGGACAGGGGTCGGTCAGCCCCAGCATTTT	CASSEAPGTGVGQPQHF
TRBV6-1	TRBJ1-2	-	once	TGTGCCAGCAGTGATCAGGGTAATGGTCAAAACTATGGCTACACCTTC	CASSDQGNGQNYGYTF
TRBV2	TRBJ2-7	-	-	TGTGCCAGCAGCCGGTCCGACTCCACCTACGAGCAGTACTTC	CASSRSDSTYEQYF
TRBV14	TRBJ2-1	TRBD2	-	TGTGCCAGCAGCCAATTGGGTAGCGGGAGGCCTGAGGGGCAGTTCTTC	CASSQLGSGRPEGQFF
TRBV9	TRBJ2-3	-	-	TGTGCCAGCAGCGCCGCGTGGGTAGGACCAGATACGCAGTATTTT	CASSAAWVGPDTQYF
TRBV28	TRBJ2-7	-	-	TGTGCCAGCAGTCCGACGGGGGTTGCTGGTCCCTACGAGCAGTACTTC	CASSPTGVAGPYEQYF
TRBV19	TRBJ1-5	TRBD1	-	TGTGCCAGTAGTCTCGGACAGGGAGAGGGCAATCAGCCCCAGCATTTT	CASSLGQGEGNQPQHF